Listed here is a single T cell receptor beta chain. The source of the sample is a study of control samples from healthy donors and cancer patients. Some clones are missing from TCRdb's copy, which holds only in-frame ones; the method was immunoSEQ multiplex PCR. The sample holds 120,000 or so clones, approximately 91% seen once. This clonotype was sampled from a woman in her late teens or twenties in good health. Sequenced: blood.

CDR3 in DNA: TGTGCCAGCAGCCGTCAACAGGTTGCTGAAGCTTTCTTT. It yields the protein CASSRQQVAEAFF. The rearrangement links TRBV14 to TRBJ1-1; the D gene is possibly TRBD1 (5 bases). The ends were cut back, 4 bases at V and 6 bases at J, with 12 bases in the middle. This CDR3 comprises 13 residues. Germline lookup yields CDR1 SGHDN and CDR2 FVKESK. Combining the CDR3 with reference TRBV14 and TRBJ1-1 gives the whole variable domain EAGVTQFPSHSVIEKGQTVTLRCDPISGHDNLYWYRRVMGKEIKFLLHFVKESKQDESGMPNNRFLAERTGGTYSTLKVQPAELEDSGVYFCASSRQQVAEAFFGQGTRLTVV.